This T cell receptor beta chain appears in the sequencing data of a study of blood T cell repertoires in COVID-19. About the research overall: The samples span acute and convalescent COVID-19 from the United States, Italy and Spain. From T cells, B-cell-depleted T cells, or PBMCs came the material, which was cDNA or gDNA.

As originally analysed: Cell counts per sample came from amplifying reference gene primers. The method was immunoSEQ multiplex PCR; TCRdb's version includes in-frame clones alone and lacks a portion of them. For V, J and clone size, that table is used; D and trimming come from the DNA. The table shows roughly 260,000 clones, with 75% to 95% occurring only once. Across roughly 25 US areas, participants ranged in age from about 18 to 90 years. V shed 3 bases and J 5 bases; nucleotides not matched to a gene: 12. This CDR3 is 16 amino acids long. The germline gives CDR1 LNHDA, CDR2 SQIVND (reference sequence).

This sequence originates from a woman between 18 and 29 years old who had recovered from COVID-19. The rearrangement joins TRBV19 to TRBJ1-2; 7 nucleotides match TRBD1. The source material was PBMCs or T cells enriched from blood (not recorded which). CDR3 sequence: CASSIGGGQVFYGYTF. The CDR3 coding sequence is TGTGCCAGTAGTATTGGGGGAGGACAGGTCTTTTATGGCTACACCTTC.